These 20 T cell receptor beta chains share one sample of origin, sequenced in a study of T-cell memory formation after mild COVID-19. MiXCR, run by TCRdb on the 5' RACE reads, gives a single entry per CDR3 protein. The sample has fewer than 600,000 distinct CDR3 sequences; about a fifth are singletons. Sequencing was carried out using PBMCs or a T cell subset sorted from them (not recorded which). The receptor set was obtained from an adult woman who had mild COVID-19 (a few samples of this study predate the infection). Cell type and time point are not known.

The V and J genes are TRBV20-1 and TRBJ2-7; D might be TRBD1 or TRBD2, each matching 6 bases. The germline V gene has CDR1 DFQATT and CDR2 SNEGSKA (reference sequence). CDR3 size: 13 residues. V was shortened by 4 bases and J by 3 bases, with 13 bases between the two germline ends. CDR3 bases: TGCAGTGCTAAGAGAGGGGGACTCTACGAGCAGTACTTC. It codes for CSAKRGGLYEQYF.

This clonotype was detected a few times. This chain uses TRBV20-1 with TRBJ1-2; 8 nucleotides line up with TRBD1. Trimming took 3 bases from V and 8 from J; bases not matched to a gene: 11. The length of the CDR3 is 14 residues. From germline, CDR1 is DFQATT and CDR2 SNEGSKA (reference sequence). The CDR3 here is CSARVVGTGGGYTF. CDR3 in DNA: TGCAGTGCTAGGGTAGTCGGGACAGGCGGAGGCTACACCTTC.

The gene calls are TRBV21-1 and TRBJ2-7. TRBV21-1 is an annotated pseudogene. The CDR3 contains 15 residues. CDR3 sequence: CASSRPVGSPYEQYF. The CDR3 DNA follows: TGTGCCAGCAGCAGGCCGGTAGGTAGCCCCTACGAGCAGTACTTC.

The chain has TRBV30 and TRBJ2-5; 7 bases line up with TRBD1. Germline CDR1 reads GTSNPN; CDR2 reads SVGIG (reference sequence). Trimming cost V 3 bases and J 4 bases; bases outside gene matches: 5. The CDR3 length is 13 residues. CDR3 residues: CAWRVQGRETQYF. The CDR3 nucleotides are TGTGCCTGGAGAGTACAGGGGAGAGAGACCCAGTACTTC.

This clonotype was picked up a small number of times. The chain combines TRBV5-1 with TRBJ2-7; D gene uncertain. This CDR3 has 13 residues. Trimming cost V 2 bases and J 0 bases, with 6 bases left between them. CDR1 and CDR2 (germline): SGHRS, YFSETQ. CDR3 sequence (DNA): TGCGCCAGCAGCTTCGACAACTCCTACGAGCAGTACTTC. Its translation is CASSFDNSYEQYF. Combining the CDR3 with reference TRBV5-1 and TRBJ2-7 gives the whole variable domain KAGVTQTPRYLIKTRGQQVTLSCSPISGHRSVSWYQQTPGQGLQFLFEYFSETQRNKGNFPGRFSGRQFSNSRSEMNVSTLELGDSALYLCASSFDNSYEQYFGPGTRLTVT.

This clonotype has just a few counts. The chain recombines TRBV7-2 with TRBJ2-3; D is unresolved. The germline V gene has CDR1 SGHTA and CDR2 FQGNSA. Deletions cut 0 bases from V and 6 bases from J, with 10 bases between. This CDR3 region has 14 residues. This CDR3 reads CASSLAGFVDTQYF. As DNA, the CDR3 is TGTGCCAGCAGCTTAGCGGGTTTTGTGGATACGCAGTATTTT.

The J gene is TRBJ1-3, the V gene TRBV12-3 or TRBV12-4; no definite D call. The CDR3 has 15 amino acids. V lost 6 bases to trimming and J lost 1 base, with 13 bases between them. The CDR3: CASRIGQASGNTIYF. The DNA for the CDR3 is TGTGCCAGCAGGATCGGGCAGGCTTCTGGAAACACCATATATTTT.

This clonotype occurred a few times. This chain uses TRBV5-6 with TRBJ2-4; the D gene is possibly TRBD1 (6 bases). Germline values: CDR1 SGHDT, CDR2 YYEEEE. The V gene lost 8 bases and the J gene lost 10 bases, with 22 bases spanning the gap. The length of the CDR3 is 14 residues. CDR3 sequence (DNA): TGTGCCAGAACAGGGTCCCTCGCCCCACAGATTCAGTACTTC. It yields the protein CARTGSLAPQIQYF.

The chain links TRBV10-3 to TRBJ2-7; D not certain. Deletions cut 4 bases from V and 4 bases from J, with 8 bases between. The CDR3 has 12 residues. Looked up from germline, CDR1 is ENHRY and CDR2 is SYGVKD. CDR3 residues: CAISGQVYEQYF. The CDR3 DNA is TGTGCCATCAGTGGGCAGGTATACGAGCAGTACTTC.

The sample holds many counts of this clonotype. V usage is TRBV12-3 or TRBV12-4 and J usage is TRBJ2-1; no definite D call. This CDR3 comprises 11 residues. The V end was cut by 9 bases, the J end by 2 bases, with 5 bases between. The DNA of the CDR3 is TGTGCCAGTAGCACCTACAATGAGCAGTTCTTC. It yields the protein CASSTYNEQFF.

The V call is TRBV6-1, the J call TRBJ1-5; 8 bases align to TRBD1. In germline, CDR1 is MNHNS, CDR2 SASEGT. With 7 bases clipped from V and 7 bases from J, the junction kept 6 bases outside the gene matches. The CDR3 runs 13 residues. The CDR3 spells CASMKQGDQPQHF. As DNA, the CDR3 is TGTGCCAGCATGAAACAGGGGGACCAGCCCCAGCATTTT.

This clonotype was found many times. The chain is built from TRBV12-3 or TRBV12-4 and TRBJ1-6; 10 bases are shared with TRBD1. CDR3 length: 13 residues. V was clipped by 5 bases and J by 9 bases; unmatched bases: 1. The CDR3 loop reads CASSRDRGSPLHF. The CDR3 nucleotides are TGTGCCAGCAGTCGGGACAGGGGTTCACCCCTCCACTTT.

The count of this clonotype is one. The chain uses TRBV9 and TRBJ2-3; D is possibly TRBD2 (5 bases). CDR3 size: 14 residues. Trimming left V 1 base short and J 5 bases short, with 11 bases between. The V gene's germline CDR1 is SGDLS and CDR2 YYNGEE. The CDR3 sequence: CASSVRAREDTQYF. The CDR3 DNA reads TGTGCCAGCAGCGTAAGGGCCCGGGAAGATACGCAGTATTTT.

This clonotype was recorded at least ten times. CDR3 bases: TGCAGCGTTGAAAGGCTCGGGAAAAACAATGAGCAGTTCTTC. This gives the protein CSVERLGKNNEQFF. The chain couples TRBV29-1 to TRBJ2-1; D perhaps matches TRBD2 (5 bases). V lost 2 bases and J lost 5, with 13 bases in between. In germline, CDR1 is SQVTM, CDR2 ANQGSEA. The CDR3 is 14 amino acids.

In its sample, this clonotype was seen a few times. CDR3 in amino acids: CASSSVLDRGTDTQYF. The CDR3 DNA reads as TGCGCCAGCAGCTCAGTCCTGGACAGGGGAACAGATACGCAGTATTTT. The chain recombines TRBV5-1 with TRBJ2-3, with 9 nucleotides matching TRBD1. Losses at the gene ends were 3 bases for V and 3 bases for J; bases not matched to a gene: 8. CDR1 and CDR2 (germline): SGHRS, YFSETQ. This CDR3 spans 16 amino acids.

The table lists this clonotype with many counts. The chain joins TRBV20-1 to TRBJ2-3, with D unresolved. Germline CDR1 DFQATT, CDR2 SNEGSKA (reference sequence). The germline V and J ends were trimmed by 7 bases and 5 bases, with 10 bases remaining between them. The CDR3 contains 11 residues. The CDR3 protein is CSVKIGDTQYF. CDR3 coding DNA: TGCAGTGTCAAGATTGGAGATACGCAGTATTTT.

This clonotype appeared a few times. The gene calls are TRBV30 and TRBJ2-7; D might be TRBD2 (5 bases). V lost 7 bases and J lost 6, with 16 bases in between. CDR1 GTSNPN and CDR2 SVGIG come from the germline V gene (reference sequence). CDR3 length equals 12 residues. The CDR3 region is CASTRGYAEQYF. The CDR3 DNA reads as TGTGCCTCCACCCGCGGGTACGCCGAGCAGTACTTC.

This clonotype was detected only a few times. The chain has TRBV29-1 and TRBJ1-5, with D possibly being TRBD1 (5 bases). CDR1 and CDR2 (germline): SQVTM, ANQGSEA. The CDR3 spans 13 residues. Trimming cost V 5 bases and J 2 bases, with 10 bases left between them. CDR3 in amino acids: CSVQGGGNQPQHF. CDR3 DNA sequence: TGCAGCGTTCAGGGTGGCGGCAATCAGCCCCAGCATTTT.

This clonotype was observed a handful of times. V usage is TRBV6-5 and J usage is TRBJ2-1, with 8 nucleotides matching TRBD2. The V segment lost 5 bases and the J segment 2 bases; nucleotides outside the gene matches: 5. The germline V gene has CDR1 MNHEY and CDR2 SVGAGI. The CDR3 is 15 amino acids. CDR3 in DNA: TGTGCCAGCAGTAACAGCGGGAGCCCCTACAATGAGCAGTTCTTC. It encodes CASSNSGSPYNEQFF.

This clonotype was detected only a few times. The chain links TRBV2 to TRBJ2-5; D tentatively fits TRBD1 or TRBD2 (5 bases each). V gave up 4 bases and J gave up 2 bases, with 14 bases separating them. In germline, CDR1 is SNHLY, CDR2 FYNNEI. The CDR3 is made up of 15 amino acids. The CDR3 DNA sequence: TGTGCCAGCAGTGCGTATGGGGGACCGCAAGAGACCCAGTACTTC. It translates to CASSAYGGPQETQYF.